This T cell receptor beta chain was documented in a study of beta chain features in type 1 diabetes. Notes on the study in general: For Type 1 diabetes patients, all four CD4+ subsets carried TCRB CDR3s that were moderately but significantly shorter.

The germline V gene encodes CDR1 SGHDT and CDR2 YYEEEE. The CDR3 extends over 11 amino acids. Trimming cost V 1 base and J 4 bases, with 2 bases left between them. Expressed TCRB transcripts were sequenced because the entire RNA isolate underwent reverse transcription. Generated by immunoSEQ multiplex PCR, the TCRdb table keeps only in-frame clones and is missing some. The sample holds over 650,000 clones, more than 13% seen once. This clone was detected a few times. Its antigen is unknown. Other nucleotide sequences from this sample produce the same CDR3. The chain links TRBV5-6 to TRBJ1-1; no clear D gene. Material for sequencing was naive CD4+ T cells from blood. This receptor was taken from a man younger than 30 with type 1 diabetes. The CDR3 sequence: CASSLFTEAFF. The DNA of the CDR3 is TGTGCCAGCAGCTTGTTCACTGAAGCTTTCTTT.